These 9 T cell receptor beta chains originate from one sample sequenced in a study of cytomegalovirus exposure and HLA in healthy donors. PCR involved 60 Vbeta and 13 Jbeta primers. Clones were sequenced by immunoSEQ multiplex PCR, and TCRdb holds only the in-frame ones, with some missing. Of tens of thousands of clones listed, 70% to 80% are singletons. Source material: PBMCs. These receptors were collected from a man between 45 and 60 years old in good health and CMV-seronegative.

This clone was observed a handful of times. In nucleotides, the CDR3 is TGCGCCAGCAGCCATCCAGGGAGGGGGAGCACTGAAGCTTTCTTT. Protein product: CASSHPGRGSTEAFF. The chain recombines TRBV10-1 with TRBJ1-1, with D maybe TRBD1 (6 bases). Germline-derived CDR1 and CDR2 are WNHNN and SYGVQD (reference sequence). The germline V and J ends were trimmed by 6 bases and 4 bases, with 18 bases remaining between them. There are 15 residues in the CDR3.

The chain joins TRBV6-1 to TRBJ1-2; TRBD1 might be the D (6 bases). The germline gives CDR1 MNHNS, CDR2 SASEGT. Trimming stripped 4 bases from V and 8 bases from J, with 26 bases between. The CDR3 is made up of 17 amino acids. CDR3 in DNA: TGTGCCAGCAGTGGCTACAACCGGGACAAGGAGATTGGGGGCTACACCTTC. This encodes CASSGYNRDKEIGGYTF.

CDR3 sequence: CASSRRMDSTDTQYF. The DNA for the CDR3 is TGTGCCAGCAGCCGGAGGATGGACAGCACAGATACGCAGTATTTT. The rearrangement links TRBV7-2 to TRBJ2-3, with D possibly TRBD2 on 5 matching bases. The germline CDR1 and CDR2 sequences are SGHTA and FQGNSA. This CDR3 is 15 amino acids long. V lost 5 bases and J lost 0, with 12 bases in between.

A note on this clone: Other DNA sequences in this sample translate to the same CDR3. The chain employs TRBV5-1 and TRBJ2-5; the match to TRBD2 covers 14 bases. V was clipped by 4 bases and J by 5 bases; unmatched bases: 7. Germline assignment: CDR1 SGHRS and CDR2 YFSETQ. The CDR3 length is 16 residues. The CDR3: CASSLGLAGGQETQYF. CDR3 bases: TGCGCCAGCAGCCTCGGACTAGCGGGGGGCCAGGAGACCCAGTACTTC.

In DNA form, the CDR3 reads TGTGCCAGCAGCCACGGACTAGCGGGGGCCGGAGAGTACTTC. Translation gives CASSHGLAGAGEYF. The gene calls are TRBV11-2 and TRBJ2-7; 13 bases agree with TRBD2. Germline trimming cut 5 bases from V and 11 bases from J; bases unmatched to any gene: 9. Germline loops: CDR1 SGHAT, CDR2 FQNNGV. The CDR3 is 14 amino acids.

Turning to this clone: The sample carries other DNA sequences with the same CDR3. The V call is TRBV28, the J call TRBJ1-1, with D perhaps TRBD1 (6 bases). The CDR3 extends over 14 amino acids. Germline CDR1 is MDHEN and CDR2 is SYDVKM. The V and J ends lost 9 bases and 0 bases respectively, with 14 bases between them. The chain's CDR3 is CASSRGGVNTEAFF. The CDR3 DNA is TGTGCCAGTTCCAGAGGGGGGGTGAACACTGAAGCTTTCTTT.

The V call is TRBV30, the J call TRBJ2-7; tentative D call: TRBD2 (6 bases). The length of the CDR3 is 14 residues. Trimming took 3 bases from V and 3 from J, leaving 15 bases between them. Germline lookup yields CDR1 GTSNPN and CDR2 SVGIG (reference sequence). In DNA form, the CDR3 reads TGTGCCTGGAGGCAGCCCGGTAGCGGCTACGAGCAGTACTTC. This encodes CAWRQPGSGYEQYF.

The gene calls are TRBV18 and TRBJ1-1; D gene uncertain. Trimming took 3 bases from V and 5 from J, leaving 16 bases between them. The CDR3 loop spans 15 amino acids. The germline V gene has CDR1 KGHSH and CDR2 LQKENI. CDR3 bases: TGTGCCAGCTCACCTCAGGAAGATCGAGGGACTGAAGCTTTCTTT. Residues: CASSPQEDRGTEAFF.

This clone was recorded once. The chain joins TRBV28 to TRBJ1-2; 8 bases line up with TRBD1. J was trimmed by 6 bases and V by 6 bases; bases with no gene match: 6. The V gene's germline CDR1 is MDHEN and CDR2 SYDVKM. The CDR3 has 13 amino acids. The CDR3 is CASSIQGADGYTF. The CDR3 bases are TGTGCCAGCAGCATTCAGGGGGCGGATGGCTACACCTTC.